Each of the 6 T cell receptor beta chains below was sequenced from the same sample in a study of naive and memory T cell subsets. This sample's treatment: skin biopsy from PPD injection site in Mantoux-positive individual. A UMI-containing oligonucleotide was joined by 3' ligation to the TCR cDNA template. Four PCR rounds used nested alpha and beta constant region primers plus the SP2 primer. TCRdb re-called the UMI-ligation and nested PCR reads with MiXCR, one entry per CDR3 protein. The table includes around 31,000 distinct CDR3 sequences, 6.7% detected once. The material was skin, obtained from a tuberculin skin test site. These receptors came from an adult in good health.

This chain uses TRBV7-2 with TRBJ2-2; tentatively, D is TRBD2 (6 bases). Germline V gene sequence: CDR1 SGHTA, CDR2 FQGNSA. The CDR3 is made up of 16 amino acids. V was trimmed by 1 base and J by 6 bases, leaving 15 bases between them. CDR3 in amino acids: CASSLDAGGGAGELFF. The CDR3 region has the DNA TGTGCCAGCAGCTTAGACGCCGGGGGAGGTGCCGGGGAGCTGTTTTTT.

This clonotype occurred many times. This sequence joins TRBV10-3 and TRBJ2-2, with D unclear. CDR3 length equals 15 residues. Trimming took off 2 bases at V and 1 base at J, with 8 bases between the two ends. Germline V gene sequence: CDR1 ENHRY, CDR2 SYGVKD. The CDR3 DNA follows: TGTGCCATCAGTGAGGGTTCCCGGAACACCGGGGAGCTGTTTTTT. Encoded protein: CAISEGSRNTGELFF.

At least ten counts were recorded for this clonotype. The conserved closing phenylalanine or tryptophan is absent in this CDR3, likely reflecting a read error. The DNA is left out, because the CDR3 cannot be placed on it with certainty; the CDR3 is given as TCRdb lists it. The chain couples TRBV6-1 to TRBJ2-7. The length of the CDR3 is 11 amino acids, counting both ends. Germline lookup yields CDR1 MNHNS and CDR2 SASEGT. This CDR3 is CASSESHLTQL.

This clonotype has at least ten counts. This chain connects TRBV29-1 to TRBJ2-5; 11 bases are shared with TRBD1. The CDR3 covers 15 residues. The trim removed 3 bases at V and 5 bases at J, leaving 8 bases unmatched. Germline lookup yields CDR1 SQVTM and CDR2 ANQGSEA. CDR3 nucleotide sequence: TGCAGCGTTGATCCGGGGACAGGGGGAGGCGAGACCCAGTACTTC. As protein: CSVDPGTGGGETQYF.

The chain employs TRBV7-2 and TRBJ2-7, with TRBD2 as a possible D gene (5 bases). CDR1 SGHTA and CDR2 FQGNSA come from the germline V gene. Between the trimmed V and J ends, which lost 5 bases and 5 bases, there was a span of 7 bases. The CDR3 contains 11 residues. CDR3 protein: CASSGEHEQYF. The CDR3 DNA is TGTGCCAGCAGCGGGGAGCACGAGCAGTACTTC.

This clonotype has a count of ten or more. The chain has TRBV20-1 and TRBJ1-2, with 9 positions matching TRBD1. Germline CDR1 DFQATT, CDR2 SNEGSKA (reference sequence). The CDR3 sequence is 13 residues long. The junction had 8 bases not matched to a gene; V was cut back by 6 bases and J by 6 bases. The CDR3 loop reads CSARGDRVDGYTF. CDR3 nucleotides: TGCAGTGCGAGGGGGGACAGGGTCGATGGCTACACCTTC.